This TCR beta chain is drawn from a study of siplizumab effects on memory and regulatory T cells. Notes on the study in general: Where siplizumab was present, mappable alloreactive CD4+ clones averaged 68.8% Treg-derived, compared with more than 25% in controls.

A remark on this clone: What it recognizes is unknown.

Sequencing was performed with immunoSEQ multiplex PCR; in TCRdb, only in-frame clones are kept and a portion is missing. The table lists roughly 56,000 clones, about 97% of them singletons. This clonotype was sampled from a human donor in good health. The sample taken for sequencing was naive CD8+ T cells sorted from blood.

The CDR3 sequence: CASSHILRDTQYF. The CDR3 coding sequence is TGTGCCAGCAGCCACATCTTAAGGGATACGCAGTATTTT. The genes are TRBV7-2 and TRBJ2-3; D unclear. The V end lost 5 bases, the J end lost 6 bases, and 12 bases lay between the germline ends. This CDR3 region has 13 residues. Germline CDR1 is SGHTA and CDR2 is FQGNSA.